These 6 T cell receptor beta chains were all obtained from the same sample, sequenced in a study of blood T cell repertoires in COVID-19. This table comes from immunoSEQ multiplex PCR, and its TCRdb copy is limited to in-frame clones, with some not included. Of 150,000 to 170,000 clones in the sample, around 84% were seen once. Sample: PBMCs or T cells enriched from blood (not recorded which). The receptor source for this set is a man aged 50-59 years who had recovered from COVID-19.

This chain links TRBV2 with TRBJ2-3; a weak D match, TRBD2 (6 bases). The ends were cut back, 7 bases at V and 3 bases at J, with 17 bases in the middle. CDR1 is SNHLY and CDR2 is FYNNEI in the germline V gene. The CDR3 is 15 amino acids. DNA of the CDR3: TGTGCCAGCAAAGGGGCTGGGACTGATACAGATACGCAGTATTTT. The encoded protein is CASKGAGTDTDTQYF.

V gene TRBV14 combines with J gene TRBJ2-1; 8 bases match TRBD1. From germline, CDR1 is SGHDN and CDR2 FVKESK. The CDR3 contains 14 residues. Trimming cost V 5 bases and J 5 bases; bases outside gene matches: 5. The CDR3 region is CASSGRGPDNEQFF. DNA for the CDR3: TGTGCCAGCAGCGGCAGGGGGCCTGACAATGAGCAGTTCTTC.

For the CDR3, the DNA is TGTGCCAGCAGTCAGTTGGGTCAGCGAGACTACGAGCAGTACTTC. Translated, it gives CASSQLGQRDYEQYF. The chain couples TRBV2 to TRBJ2-7, with D unclear. The germline V and J ends were trimmed by 5 bases and 3 bases, with 17 bases remaining between them. The CDR3 loop spans 15 amino acids. CDR1 and CDR2 from the germline V gene are SNHLY and FYNNEI.

On this clone: A junction boundary mismatches the germline segment, possibly from a read error. The chain has TRBV15 and TRBJ2-2; possible D gene TRBD2, 6 bases. From germline, CDR1 is LNHNV and CDR2 YYDKDF (reference sequence). The CDR3 is 18 amino acids. CDR3 sequence: CATRRGRGGYSVTGELFF. The CDR3 bases are TGTGCCACCAGGAGAGGAAGGGGAGGTTATTCGGTCACCGGGGAGCTGTTTTTT.

The chain is built from TRBV2 and TRBJ1-1, with D perhaps matching TRBD1 (6 bases). Germline CDR1 SNHLY, CDR2 FYNNEI. This CDR3 is built from 15 residues. V lost 1 base and J lost 3, with 12 bases in between. This CDR3 reads CASSEGQGFYTEAFF. DNA of the CDR3: TGTGCCAGCAGTGAAGGGCAGGGGTTCTACACTGAAGCTTTCTTT.

The rearrangement uses TRBV27 and TRBJ1-6; tentative D call: TRBD1 (6 bases). CDR3 length equals 13 residues. CDR1 is MNHEY, CDR2 SMNVEV, per germline (reference sequence). Trimming shortened V by 7 bases and J by 6 bases, and 10 bases separated the two germline ends. The DNA for the CDR3 is TGTGCCAGCAAGGACAGTCTTAATTCACCCCTCCACTTT. It is translated as CASKDSLNSPLHF.